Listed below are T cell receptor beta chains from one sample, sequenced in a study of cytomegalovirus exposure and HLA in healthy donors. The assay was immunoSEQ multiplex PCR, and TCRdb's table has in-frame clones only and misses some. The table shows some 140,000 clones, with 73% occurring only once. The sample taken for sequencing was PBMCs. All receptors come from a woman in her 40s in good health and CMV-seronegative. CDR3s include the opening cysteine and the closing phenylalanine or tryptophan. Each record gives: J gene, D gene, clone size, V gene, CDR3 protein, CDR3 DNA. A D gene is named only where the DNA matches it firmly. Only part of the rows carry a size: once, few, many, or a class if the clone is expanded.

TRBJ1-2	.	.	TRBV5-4	CASNRRGGNYGYTF	TGTGCCAGCAATCGTAGGGGGGGAAACTATGGCTACACCTTC
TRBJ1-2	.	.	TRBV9	CARSSGGSKDLYGYTF	TGTGCCAGGAGCAGTGGGGGGAGCAAAGACCTCTATGGCTACACCTTC
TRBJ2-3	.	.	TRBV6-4	CASSETGTTDTQYF	TGTGCCAGCAGTGAAACAGGGACCACAGATACGCAGTATTTT
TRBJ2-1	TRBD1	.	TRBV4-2	CASSQYPGQGISEQFF	TGTGCCAGCAGCCAATATCCGGGACAGGGAATTTCGGAGCAGTTCTTC
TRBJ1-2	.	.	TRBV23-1	CGSRRAEGYTF	TGCGGAAGTCGCAGGGCGGAAGGCTACACCTTC
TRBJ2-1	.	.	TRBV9	CASSVEVETSYNEQFF	TGTGCCAGCAGCGTAGAAGTGGAGACGTCCTACAATGAGCAGTTCTTC
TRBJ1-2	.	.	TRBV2	CATPKDRRSEGYTF	TGTGCCACCCCGAAGGACAGACGATCGGAGGGCTACACCTTC
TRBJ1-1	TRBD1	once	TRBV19	CATLTGTEALNTEAFF	TGTGCCACCCTAACCGGGACAGAAGCGTTGAACACTGAAGCTTTCTTT
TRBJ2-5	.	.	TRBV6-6	CASSYLQETQYF	TGTGCCAGCAGTTACCTCCAAGAGACCCAGTACTTC
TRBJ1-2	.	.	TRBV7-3	CASSPQTGYGYTF	TGTGCCAGCAGCCCCCAGACAGGATATGGCTACACCTTC
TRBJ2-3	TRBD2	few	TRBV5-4	CASSRSRGGNTDTQYF	TGTGCCAGCAGCCGTTCTCGGGGGGGTAACACAGATACGCAGTATTTT
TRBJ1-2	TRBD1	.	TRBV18	CASSPQGAKDGYTF	TGTGCCAGCTCACCACAGGGGGCGAAGGATGGCTACACCTTC
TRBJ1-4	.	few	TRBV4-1	CASSQEGRGSDYEKLFF	TGCGCCAGCAGCCAAGAGGGCAGGGGCTCGGATTATGAAAAACTGTTTTTT
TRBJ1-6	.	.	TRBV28	CASSLNEAQALHF	TGTGCCAGCAGTTTGAACGAAGCACAGGCCCTCCACTTT
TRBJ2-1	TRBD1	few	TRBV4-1	CASSRGQVNNEQFF	TGCGCCAGCAGCCGAGGACAGGTGAACAATGAGCAGTTCTTC
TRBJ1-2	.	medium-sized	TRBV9	CASSEDSNYTF	TGTGCCAGCAGCGAGGACAGCAACTACACCTTC
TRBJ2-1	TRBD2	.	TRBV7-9	CASSLSLAGHNEQFF	TGTGCCAGCAGCTTATCTCTAGCGGGGCACAATGAGCAGTTCTTC
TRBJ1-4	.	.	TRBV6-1	CASSEHGALGELFF	TGTGCCAGCAGTGAACACGGAGCCTTGGGAGAACTGTTTTTT
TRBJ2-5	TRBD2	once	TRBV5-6	CASSSLAGGLGQETQYF	TGTGCCAGCAGCTCACTAGCGGGGGGGCTGGGGCAAGAGACCCAGTACTTC
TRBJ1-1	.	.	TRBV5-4	CASSLVGKLGEAFF	TGTGCCAGCAGCTTGGTCGGGAAGCTGGGTGAAGCTTTCTTT
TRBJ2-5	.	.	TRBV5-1	CASSPDSPGTQYF	TGCGCCAGCAGCCCCGACAGTCCCGGGACCCAGTACTTC
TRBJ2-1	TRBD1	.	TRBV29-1	CSAGQALPNEQFF	TGCAGCGCCGGACAGGCCCTCCCAAATGAGCAGTTCTTC
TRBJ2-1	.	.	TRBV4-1	CASSQEAARYLAFEQFF	TGCGCCAGCAGCCAAGAAGCGGCTAGGTATTTAGCTTTTGAGCAGTTCTTC
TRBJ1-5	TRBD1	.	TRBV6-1	CASSGGTGTGYQPQHF	TGTGCCAGCAGTGGGGGAACCGGGACAGGGTATCAGCCCCAGCATTTT
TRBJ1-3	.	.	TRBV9	CASSISTGSGNTIYF	TGTGCCAGCAGCATATCGACTGGCTCTGGAAACACCATATATTTT
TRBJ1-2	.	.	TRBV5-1	CASSLDSYGYTF	TGCGCCAGCAGCCTTGACAGTTATGGCTACACCTTC
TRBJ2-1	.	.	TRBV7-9	CASSLEAAMVEQFF	TGTGCCAGCAGCTTAGAGGCGGCGATGGTTGAGCAGTTCTTC
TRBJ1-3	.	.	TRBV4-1	CASSQGTEESGNTIYF	TGCGCCAGCAGCCAAGGGACGGAGGAATCTGGAAACACCATATATTTT
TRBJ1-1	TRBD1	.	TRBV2	CASNRQGMDTEAFF	TGTGCCAGCAATCGACAGGGGATGGACACTGAAGCTTTCTTT
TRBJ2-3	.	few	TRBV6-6	CASSYPRGTQYF	TGTGCCAGCAGTTACCCTCGGGGTACGCAGTATTTT
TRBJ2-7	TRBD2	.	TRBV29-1	CSVGGTGGGSYEQYF	TGCAGCGTTGGGGGGACGGGGGGAGGTTCCTACGAGCAGTACTTC
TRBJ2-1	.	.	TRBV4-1	CASSHLEASYNEQFF	TGCGCCAGCAGCCACCTGGAGGCATCCTACAATGAGCAGTTCTTC
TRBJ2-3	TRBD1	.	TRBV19	CASSDRGTDTQYF	TGTGCCAGTTCCGACAGGGGAACAGATACGCAGTATTTT
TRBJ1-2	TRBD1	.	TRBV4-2	CASSQDRTGLGYTF	TGTGCCAGCAGCCAAGACCGGACAGGGTTGGGCTACACCTTC